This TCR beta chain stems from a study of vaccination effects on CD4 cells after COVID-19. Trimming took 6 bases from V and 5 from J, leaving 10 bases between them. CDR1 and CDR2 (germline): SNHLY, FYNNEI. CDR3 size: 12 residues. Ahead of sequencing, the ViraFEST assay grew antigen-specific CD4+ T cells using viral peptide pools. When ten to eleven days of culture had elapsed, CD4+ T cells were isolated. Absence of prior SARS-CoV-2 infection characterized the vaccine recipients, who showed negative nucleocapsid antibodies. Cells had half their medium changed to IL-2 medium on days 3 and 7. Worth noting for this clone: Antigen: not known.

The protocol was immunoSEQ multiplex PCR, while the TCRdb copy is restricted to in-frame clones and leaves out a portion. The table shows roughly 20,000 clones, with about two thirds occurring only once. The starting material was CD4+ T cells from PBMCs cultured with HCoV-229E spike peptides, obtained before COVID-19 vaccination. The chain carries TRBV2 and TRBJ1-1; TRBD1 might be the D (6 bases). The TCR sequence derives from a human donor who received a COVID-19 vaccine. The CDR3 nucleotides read TGTGCCAGCAGCGCAGGGGTTACTGAAGCTTTCTTT. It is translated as CASSAGVTEAFF. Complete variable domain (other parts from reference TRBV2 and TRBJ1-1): EPEVTQTPSHQVTQMGQEVILRCVPISNHLYFYWYRQILGQKVEFLVSFYNNEISEKSEIFDDQFSVERPDGSNFTLKIRSTKLEDSAMYFCASSAGVTEAFFGQGTRLTVV.